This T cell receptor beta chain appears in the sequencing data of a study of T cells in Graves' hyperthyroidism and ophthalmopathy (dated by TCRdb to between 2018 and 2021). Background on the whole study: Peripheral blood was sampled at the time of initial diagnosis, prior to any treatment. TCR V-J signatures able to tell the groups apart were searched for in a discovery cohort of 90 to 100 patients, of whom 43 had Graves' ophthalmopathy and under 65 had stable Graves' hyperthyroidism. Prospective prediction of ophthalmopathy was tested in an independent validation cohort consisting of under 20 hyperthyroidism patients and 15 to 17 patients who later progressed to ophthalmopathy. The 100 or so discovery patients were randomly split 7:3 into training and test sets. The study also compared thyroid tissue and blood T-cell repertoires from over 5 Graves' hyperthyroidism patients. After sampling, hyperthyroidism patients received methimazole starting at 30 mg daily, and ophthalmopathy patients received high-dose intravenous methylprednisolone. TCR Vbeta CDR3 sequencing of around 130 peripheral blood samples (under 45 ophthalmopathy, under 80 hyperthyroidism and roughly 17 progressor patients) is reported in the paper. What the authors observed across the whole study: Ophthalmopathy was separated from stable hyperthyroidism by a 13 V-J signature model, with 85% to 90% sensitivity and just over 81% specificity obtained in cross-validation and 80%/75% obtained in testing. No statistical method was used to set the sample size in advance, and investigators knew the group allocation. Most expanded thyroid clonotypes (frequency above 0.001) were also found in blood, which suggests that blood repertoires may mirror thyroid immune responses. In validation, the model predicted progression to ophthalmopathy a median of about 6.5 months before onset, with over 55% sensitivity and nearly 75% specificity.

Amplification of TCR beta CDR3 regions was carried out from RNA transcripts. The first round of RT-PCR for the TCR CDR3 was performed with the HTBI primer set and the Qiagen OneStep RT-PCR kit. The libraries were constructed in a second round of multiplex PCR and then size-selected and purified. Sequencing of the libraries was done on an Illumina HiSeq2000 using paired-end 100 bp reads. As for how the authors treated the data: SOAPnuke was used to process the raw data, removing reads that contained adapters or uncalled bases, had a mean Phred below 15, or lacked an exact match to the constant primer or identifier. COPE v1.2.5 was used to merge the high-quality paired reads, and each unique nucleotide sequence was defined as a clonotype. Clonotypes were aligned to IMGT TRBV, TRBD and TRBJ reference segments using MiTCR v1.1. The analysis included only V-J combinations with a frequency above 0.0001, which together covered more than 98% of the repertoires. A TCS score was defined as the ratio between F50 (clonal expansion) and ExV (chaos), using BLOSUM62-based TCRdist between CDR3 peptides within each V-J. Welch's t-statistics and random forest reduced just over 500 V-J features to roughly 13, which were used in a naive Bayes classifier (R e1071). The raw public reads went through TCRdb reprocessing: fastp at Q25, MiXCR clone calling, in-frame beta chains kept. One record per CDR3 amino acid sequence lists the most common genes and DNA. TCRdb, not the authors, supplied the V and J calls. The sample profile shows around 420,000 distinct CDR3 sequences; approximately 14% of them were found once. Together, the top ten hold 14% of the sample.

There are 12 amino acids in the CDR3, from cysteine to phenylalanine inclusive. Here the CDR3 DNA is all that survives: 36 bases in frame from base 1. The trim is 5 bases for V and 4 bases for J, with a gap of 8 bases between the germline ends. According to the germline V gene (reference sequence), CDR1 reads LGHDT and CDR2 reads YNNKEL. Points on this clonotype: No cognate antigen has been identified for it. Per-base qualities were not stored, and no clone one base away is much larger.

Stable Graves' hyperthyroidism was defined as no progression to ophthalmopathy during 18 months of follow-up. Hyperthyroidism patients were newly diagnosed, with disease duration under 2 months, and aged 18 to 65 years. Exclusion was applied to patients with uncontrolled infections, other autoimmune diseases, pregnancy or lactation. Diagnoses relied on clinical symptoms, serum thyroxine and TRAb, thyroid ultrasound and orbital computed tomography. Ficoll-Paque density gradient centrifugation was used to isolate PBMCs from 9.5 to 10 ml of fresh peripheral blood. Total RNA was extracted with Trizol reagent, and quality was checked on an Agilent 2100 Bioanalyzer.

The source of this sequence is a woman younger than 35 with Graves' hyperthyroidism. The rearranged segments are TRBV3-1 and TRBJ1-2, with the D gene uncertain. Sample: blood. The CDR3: CASSSTIYGYTF. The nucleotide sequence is TGTGCCAGCAGCTCCACCATCTATGGCTACACCTTC.